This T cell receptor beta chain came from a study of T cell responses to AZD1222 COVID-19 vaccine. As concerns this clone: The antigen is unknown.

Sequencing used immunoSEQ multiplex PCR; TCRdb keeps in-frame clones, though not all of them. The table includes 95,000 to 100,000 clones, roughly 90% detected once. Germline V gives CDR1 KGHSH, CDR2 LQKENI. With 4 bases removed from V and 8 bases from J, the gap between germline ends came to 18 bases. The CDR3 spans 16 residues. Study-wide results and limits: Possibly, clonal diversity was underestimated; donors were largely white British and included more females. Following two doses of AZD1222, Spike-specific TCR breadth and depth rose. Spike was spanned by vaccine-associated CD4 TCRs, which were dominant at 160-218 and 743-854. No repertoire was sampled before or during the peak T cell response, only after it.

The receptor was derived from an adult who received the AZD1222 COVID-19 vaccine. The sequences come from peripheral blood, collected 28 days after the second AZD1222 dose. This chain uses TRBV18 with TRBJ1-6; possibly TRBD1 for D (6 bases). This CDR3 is CASSLNSGGRDSPLHF. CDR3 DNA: TGTGCCAGCTCACTAAACTCGGGGGGCAGGGATTCACCCCTCCACTTT.